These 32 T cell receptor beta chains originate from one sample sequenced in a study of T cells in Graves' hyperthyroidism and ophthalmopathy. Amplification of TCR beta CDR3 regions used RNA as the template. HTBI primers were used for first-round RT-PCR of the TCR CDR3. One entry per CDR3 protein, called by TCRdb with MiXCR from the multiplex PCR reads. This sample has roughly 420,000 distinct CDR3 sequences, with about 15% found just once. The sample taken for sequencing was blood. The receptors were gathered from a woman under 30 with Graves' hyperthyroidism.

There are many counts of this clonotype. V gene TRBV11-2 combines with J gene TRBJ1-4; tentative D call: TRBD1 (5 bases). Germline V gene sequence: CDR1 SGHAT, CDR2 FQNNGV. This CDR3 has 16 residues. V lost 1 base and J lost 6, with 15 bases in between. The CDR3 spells CASSLGGGQGYEKLFF. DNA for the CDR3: TGTGCCAGCAGCTTAGGTGGCGGACAAGGATATGAAAAACTGTTTTTT.

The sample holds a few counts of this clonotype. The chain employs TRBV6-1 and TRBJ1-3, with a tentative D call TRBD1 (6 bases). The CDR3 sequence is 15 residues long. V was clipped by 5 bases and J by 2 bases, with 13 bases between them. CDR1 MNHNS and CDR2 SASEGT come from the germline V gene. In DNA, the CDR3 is TGTGCCAGCAGTCCTCAGGGGACTCCTGGAAACACCATATATTTT. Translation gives CASSPQGTPGNTIYF.

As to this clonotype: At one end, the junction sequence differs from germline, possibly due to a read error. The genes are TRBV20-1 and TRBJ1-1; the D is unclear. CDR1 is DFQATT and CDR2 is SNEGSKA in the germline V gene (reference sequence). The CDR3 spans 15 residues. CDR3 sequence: CSARDLRMLNTEALF. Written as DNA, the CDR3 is TGCAGTGCTAGAGATCTAAGAATGCTGAACACTGAAGCTCTCTTT.

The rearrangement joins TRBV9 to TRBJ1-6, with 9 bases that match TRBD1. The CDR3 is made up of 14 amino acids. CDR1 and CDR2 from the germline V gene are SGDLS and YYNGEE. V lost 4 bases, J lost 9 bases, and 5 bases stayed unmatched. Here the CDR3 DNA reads TGTGCCAGCAGCTTGACAGGGGGAGGTTCACCCCTCCACTTT. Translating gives CASSLTGGGSPLHF.

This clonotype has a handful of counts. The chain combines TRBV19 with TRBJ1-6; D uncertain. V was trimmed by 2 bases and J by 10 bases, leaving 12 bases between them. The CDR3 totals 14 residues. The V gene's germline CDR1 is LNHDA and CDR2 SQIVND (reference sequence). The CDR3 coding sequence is TGTGCCAGTAGTATAAACCCGGGGAGCTCACCCCTCCACTTT. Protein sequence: CASSINPGSSPLHF.

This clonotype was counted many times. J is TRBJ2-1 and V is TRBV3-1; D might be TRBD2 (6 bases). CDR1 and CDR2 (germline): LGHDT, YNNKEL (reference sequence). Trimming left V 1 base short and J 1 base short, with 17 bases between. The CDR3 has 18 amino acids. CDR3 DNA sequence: TGTGCCAGCAGCCAAGTGATTTGGCGGGATGATTCCTACAATGAGCAGTTCTTC. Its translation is CASSQVIWRDDSYNEQFF.

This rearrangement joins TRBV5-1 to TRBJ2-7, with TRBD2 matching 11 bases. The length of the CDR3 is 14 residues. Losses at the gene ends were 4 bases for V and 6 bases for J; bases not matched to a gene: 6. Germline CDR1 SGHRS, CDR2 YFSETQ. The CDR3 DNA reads TGCGCCAGCAGCCTGACTAGCGGGGTAACCGAGCAGTACTTC. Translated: CASSLTSGVTEQYF. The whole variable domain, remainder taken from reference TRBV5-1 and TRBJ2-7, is KAGVTQTPRYLIKTRGQQVTLSCSPISGHRSVSWYQQTPGQGLQFLFEYFSETQRNKGNFPGRFSGRQFSNSRSEMNVSTLELGDSALYLCASSLTSGVTEQYFGPGTRLTVT.

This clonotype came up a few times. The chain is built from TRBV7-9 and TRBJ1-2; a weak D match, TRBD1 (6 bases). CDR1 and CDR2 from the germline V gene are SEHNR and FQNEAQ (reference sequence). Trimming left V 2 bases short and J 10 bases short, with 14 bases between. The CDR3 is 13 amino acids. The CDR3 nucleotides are TGTGCCAGCAGCTTATTGGTAGGGGGATTCTACACCTTC. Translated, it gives CASSLLVGGFYTF.

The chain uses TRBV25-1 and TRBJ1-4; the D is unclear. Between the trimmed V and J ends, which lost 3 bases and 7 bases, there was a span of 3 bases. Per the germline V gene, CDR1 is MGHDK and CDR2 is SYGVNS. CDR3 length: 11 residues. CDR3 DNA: TGTGCCAGCAGTGACCTTGAAAAACTGTTTTTT. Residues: CASSDLEKLFF.

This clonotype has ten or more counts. Written as DNA, the CDR3 is TGTGCCAGCAGCTCTCGAGACAGGGGAAATTCACCCCTCCACTTT. Translating it yields CASSSRDRGNSPLHF. The V call is TRBV7-9, the J call TRBJ1-6; 8 positions match TRBD1. After removal of 4 bases from V and 7 bases from J, the junction contained 6 bases not matched to a gene. This CDR3 comprises 15 residues. The germline V gene encodes CDR1 SEHNR and CDR2 FQNEAQ (reference sequence). Filled out from reference TRBV7-9 and TRBJ1-6, the complete variable domain reads DTGVSQNPRHKITKRGQNVTFRCDPISEHNRLYWYRQTLGQGPEFLTYFQNEAQLEKSRLLSDRFSAERPKGSFSTLEIQRTEQGDSAMYLCASSSRDRGNSPLHFGNGTRLTVT.

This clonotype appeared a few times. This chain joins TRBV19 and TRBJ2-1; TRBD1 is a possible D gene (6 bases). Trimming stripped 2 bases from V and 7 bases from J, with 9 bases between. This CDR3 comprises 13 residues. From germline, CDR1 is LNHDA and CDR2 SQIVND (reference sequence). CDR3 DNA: TGTGCCAGTAGTATAAAAGGGGGAAATGAGCAGTTCTTC. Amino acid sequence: CASSIKGGNEQFF.

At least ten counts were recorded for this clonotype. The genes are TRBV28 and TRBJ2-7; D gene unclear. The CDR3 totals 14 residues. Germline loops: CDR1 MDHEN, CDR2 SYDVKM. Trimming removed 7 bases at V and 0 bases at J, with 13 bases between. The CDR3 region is CASTLDGNSYEQYF. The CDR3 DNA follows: TGTGCCAGCACCCTCGACGGCAACTCCTACGAGCAGTACTTC.

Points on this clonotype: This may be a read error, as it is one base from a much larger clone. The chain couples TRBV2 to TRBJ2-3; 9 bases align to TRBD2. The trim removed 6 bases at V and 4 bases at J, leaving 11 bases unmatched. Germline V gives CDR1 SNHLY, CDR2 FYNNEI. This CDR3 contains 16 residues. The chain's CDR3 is CASSPLALAGADTQYF. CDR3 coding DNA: TGTGCCAGCAGCCCACTAGCACTAGCGGGCGCAGATACGCAGTATTTT.

The CDR3 here is CASSPSEGGVYEQYF. The CDR3 DNA reads as TGTGCCAGCTCCCCTAGTGAGGGGGGCGTATACGAGCAGTACTTC. This chain connects TRBV25-1 to TRBJ2-7; D might be TRBD1 or TRBD2, each matching 6 bases. This CDR3 region has 15 residues. Germline V gene data show CDR1 as MGHDK and CDR2 as SYGVNS. The V end was cut by 8 bases, the J end by 4 bases, with 21 bases between.

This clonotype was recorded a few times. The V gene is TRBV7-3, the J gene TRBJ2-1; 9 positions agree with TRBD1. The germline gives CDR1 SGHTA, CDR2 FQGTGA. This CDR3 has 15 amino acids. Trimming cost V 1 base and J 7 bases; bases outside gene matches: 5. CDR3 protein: CASSLKQGARNEQFF. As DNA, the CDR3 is TGTGCCAGCAGCTTAAAACAGGGGGCACGGAATGAGCAGTTCTTC.

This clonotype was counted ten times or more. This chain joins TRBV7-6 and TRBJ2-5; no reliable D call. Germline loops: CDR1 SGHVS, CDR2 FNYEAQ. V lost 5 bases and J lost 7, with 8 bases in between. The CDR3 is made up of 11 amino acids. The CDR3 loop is CASSRLGTQYF. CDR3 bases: TGTGCCAGCAGCCGCCTTGGGACCCAGTACTTC.

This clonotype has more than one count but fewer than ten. The CDR3 loop reads CAITPGRGRDGYTF. The DNA for the CDR3 is TGTGCCATCACCCCGGGGAGGGGGCGAGATGGCTACACCTTC. The chain uses TRBV10-3 and TRBJ1-2, with 7 positions matching TRBD1. Germline V gives CDR1 ENHRY, CDR2 SYGVKD. The trim removed 7 bases at V and 6 bases at J, leaving 11 bases unmatched. This CDR3 is 14 amino acids long.

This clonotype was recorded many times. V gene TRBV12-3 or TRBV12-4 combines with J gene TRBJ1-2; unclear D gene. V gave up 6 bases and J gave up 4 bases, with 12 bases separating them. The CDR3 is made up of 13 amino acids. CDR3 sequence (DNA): TGTGCCAGCAGGTTGGGTCCTCTCTATGGCTACACCTTC. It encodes CASRLGPLYGYTF.

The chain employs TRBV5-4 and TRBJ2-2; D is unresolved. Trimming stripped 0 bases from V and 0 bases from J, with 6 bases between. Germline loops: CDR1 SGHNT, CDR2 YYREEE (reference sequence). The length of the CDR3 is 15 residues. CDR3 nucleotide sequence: TGTGCCAGCAGCTTGGGTCGTTCGAACACCGGGGAGCTGTTTTTT. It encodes CASSLGRSNTGELFF.

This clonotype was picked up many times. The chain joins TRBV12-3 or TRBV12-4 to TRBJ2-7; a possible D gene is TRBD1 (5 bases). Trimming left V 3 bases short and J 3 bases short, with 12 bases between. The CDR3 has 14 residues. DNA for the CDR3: TGTGCCAGCAGTTTCCGACAGAGGAGCTACGAGCAGTACTTC. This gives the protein CASSFRQRSYEQYF.

The DNA of the CDR3 is TGCAGCGGAGGACAGGGGGATGGAGAAGCTTTCTTT. Amino acids: CSGGQGDGEAFF. The chain is built from TRBV29-1 and TRBJ1-1, with 10 nucleotides matching TRBD1. CDR3 size: 12 residues. Germline values: CDR1 SQVTM, CDR2 ANQGSEA. The ends lost 7 bases at V and 8 bases at J; junction bases unmatched: 7. The full variable domain, its missing parts supplied by reference TRBV29-1 and TRBJ1-1, is SAVISQKPSRDICQRGTSLTIQCQVDSQVTMMFWYRQQPGQSLTLIATANQGSEATYESGFVIDKFPISRPNLTFSTLTVSNMSPEDSSIYLCSGGQGDGEAFFGQGTRLTVV.

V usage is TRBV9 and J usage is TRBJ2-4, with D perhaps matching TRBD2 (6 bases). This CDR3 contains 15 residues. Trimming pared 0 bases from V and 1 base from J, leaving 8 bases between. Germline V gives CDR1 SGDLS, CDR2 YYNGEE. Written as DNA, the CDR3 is TGTGCCAGCAGCGTAGATGGGGGGGCCAAAAACATTCAGTACTTC. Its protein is CASSVDGGAKNIQYF.

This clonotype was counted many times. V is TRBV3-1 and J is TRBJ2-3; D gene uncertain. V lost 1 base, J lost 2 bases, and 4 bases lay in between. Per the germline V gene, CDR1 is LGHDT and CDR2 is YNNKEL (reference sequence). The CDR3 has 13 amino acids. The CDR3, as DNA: TGTGCCAGCAGCCAAGTGTCCACAGATACGCAGTATTTT. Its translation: CASSQVSTDTQYF.

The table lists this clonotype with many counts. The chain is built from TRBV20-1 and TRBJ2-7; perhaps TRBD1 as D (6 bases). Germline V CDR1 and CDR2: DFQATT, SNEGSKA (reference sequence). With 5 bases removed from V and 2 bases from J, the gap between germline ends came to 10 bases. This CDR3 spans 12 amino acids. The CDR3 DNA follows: TGCAGTGCTGGGGGCGGTCCCTACGAGCAGTACTTC. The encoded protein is CSAGGGPYEQYF.

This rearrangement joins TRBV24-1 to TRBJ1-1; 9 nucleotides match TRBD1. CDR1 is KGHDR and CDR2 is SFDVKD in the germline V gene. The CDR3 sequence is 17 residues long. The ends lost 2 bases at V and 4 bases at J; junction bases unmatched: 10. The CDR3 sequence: CATSDWGNRGRTTEAFF. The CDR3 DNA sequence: TGTGCCACCAGTGATTGGGGGAACAGGGGGCGGACCACTGAAGCTTTCTTT.

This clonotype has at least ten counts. CDR3 sequence reads: CASSQLSGADTQYF. The CDR3, as DNA: TGTGCCAGCAGCCAACTTAGTGGCGCAGATACGCAGTATTTT. V usage is TRBV7-9 and J usage is TRBJ2-3; D is undetermined. Per the germline V gene, CDR1 is SEHNR and CDR2 is FQNEAQ (reference sequence). Trimming took off 5 bases at V and 4 bases at J, with 13 bases between the two ends. The length of the CDR3 is 14 residues.

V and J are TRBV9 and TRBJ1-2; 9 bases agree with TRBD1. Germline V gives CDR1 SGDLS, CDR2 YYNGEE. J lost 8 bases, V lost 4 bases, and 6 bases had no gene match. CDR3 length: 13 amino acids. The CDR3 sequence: CASSKQGARGYTF. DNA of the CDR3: TGTGCCAGCAGCAAACAGGGGGCGCGAGGCTACACCTTC.

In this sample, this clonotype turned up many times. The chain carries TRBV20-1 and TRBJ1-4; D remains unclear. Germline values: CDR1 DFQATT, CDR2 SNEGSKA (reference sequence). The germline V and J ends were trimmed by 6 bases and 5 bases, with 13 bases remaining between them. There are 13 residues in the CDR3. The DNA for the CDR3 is TGCAGTGCCGCCGACGGAGAGAATGAAAAACTGTTTTTT. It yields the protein CSAADGENEKLFF.

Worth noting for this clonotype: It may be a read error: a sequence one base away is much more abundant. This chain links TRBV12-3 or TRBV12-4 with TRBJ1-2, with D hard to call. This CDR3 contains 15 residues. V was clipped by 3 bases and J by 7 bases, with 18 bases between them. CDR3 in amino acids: CASSFSRGYRCGYTF. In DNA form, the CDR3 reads TGTGCCAGCAGTTTCAGCCGGGGATACCGGTGTGGCTACACCTTC.

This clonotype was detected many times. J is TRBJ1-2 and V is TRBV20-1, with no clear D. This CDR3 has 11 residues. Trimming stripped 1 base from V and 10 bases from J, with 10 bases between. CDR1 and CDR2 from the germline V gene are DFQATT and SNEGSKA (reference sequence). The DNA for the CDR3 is TGCAGTGCTAGAGTGGGGTCGGTCTACACCTTC. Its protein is CSARVGSVYTF.

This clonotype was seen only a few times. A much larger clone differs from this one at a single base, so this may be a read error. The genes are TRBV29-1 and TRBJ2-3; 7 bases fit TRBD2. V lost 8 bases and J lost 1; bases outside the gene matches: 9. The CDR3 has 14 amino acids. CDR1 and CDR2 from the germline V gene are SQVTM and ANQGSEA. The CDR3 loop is CSIREGSGTDTQYF. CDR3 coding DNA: TGCAGCATCAGGGAGGGGAGCGGCACAGATACGCAGTATTTT.

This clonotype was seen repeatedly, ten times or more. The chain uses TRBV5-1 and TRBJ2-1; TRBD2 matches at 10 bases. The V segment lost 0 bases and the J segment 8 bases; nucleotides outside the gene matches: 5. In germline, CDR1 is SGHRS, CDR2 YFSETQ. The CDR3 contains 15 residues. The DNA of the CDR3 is TGCGCCAGCAGCTTGGTACTAGCGGGATATGATGAGCAGTTCTTC. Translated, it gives CASSLVLAGYDEQFF.